This T cell receptor beta chain was identified in a study of blood T cell repertoires in COVID-19. Study details: Sites across the United States, Italy and Spain contributed samples from acute and convalescent COVID-19. Sources were T cells, B-cell-depleted T cells, or PBMCs; the material itself was cDNA or gDNA.

The repertoire was sequenced with immunoSEQ multiplex PCR; TCRdb's copy has only in-frame clones and lacks some. The table records more than 85,000 clones, about 90% of them present only once. The ends lost 7 bases at V and 0 bases at J; junction bases unmatched: 17. This CDR3 has 18 residues. Germline-derived CDR1 and CDR2 are SNHLY and FYNNEI. The sample consisted of peripheral blood. The chain links TRBV2 to TRBJ2-7; TRBD1 matches at 8 bases. This TCR derives from a woman in her forties or fifties with COVID-19, enrolled during active disease. As DNA, the CDR3 is TGTGCCAGCACCGATCCGGGTGGGCAGGGGGCCCTCTCCTACGAGCAGTACTTC. This sequence encodes CASTDPGGQGALSYEQYF.